This TCR beta chain was recorded in a study of blood T cell repertoires in COVID-19. Study-wide context: The United States, Italy and Spain supplied acute and convalescent COVID-19 samples.

Sequenced by immunoSEQ multiplex PCR; TCRdb stores in-frame clones only, minus some. The data show 60,000 to 80,000 clones, just under 95% seen once. The germline gives CDR1 LGHNA, CDR2 YNFKEQ. Trimming at V came to 2 bases and at J to 2 bases, leaving 2 bases not matched to a gene. The CDR3 runs 15 residues. This TCR derives from a human donor in a cohort sampled during active COVID-19. The J gene is TRBJ2-3, the V gene TRBV4-2; 9 bases are shared with TRBD2. The sequenced sample consisted of peripheral blood. CDR3 protein: CASSQPSGATDTQYF. The CDR3 region has the DNA TGTGCCAGCAGCCAACCTAGCGGGGCCACAGATACGCAGTATTTT.